This TCR beta chain was recovered during a study of blood T cell repertoires in COVID-19. The study assigned cohorts using participant-reported clinical history. Source study methods: Reference gene primer amplification in the assay estimated nucleated cell counts. Some clones are missing from TCRdb's copy, which holds only in-frame ones; the method was immunoSEQ multiplex PCR. V and J calls and clone size come straight from that table; D and trimming were deduced from the DNA. The sample has over 350,000 clones, nearly 90% seen once. CDR3 length: 13 amino acids. The receptor was derived from a woman in her late teens or twenties with acute COVID-19. Specimen: PBMCs or T cells enriched from blood (not recorded which). V and J are TRBV1 and TRBJ2-5; TRBD2 was called by the table and not checked on the DNA. TRBV1 is deemed a pseudogene. Here the CDR3 reads CTSSQDLSETQYF. For the CDR3, the DNA is TGCACCAGCAGCCAAGATCTATCAGAGACCCAGTACTTC.